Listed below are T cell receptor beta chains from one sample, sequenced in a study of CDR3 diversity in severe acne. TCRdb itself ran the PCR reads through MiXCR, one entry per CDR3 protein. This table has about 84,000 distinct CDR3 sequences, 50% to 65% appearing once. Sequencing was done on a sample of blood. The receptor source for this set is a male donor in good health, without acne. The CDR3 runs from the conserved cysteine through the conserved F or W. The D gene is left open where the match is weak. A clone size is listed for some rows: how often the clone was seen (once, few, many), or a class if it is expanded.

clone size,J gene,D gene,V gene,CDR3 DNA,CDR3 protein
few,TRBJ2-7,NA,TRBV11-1,TGTGCCAGCAGTCATATAAGGGTACCAGACGAGCAGTACTTC,CASSHIRVPDEQYF
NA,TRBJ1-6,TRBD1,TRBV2,TGTACCACCGGGCCGACAGGGCACGGGTCACCCCTCCACTTT,CTTGPTGHGSPLHF
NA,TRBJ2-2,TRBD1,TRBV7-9,TGTGCCAGCAGCTTAGCGGGCGACAGGGGGCTGTTTTTT,CASSLAGDRGLFF
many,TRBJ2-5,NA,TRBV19,TGTGCCAGTAGTATGGACTTCCAAGAGACCCAGTACTTC,CASSMDFQETQYF
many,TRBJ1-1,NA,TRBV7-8,TGTGCCAGCAGCTTGAGATGGACAGTGGGGATCACTGAAGCTTTCTTT,CASSLRWTVGITEAFF
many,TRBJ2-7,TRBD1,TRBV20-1,TGCAGTGCTGAGGGGGGACAGGGCCCCTACGAGCAGTACTTC,CSAEGGQGPYEQYF
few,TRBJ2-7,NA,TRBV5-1,TGCGCCAGCAGCTTGGATGGCAGCTACGAGCAGTACTTC,CASSLDGSYEQYF
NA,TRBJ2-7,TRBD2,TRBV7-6,TGTGCCAGCAGCTTGGCTAGCGGGATCCCCCAGAGCTCCTACGAGCAGTACTTC,CASSLASGIPQSSYEQYF
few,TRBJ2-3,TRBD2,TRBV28,TGTGCCAGCAGTTTAGGGCTAGCGGCAAGCACAGATACGCAGTATTTT,CASSLGLAASTDTQYF
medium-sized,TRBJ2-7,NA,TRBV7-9,TGTGCCAGCAGCATCCTCTACGAGCAGTACTTC,CASSILYEQYF
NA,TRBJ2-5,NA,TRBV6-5,TGTGCCAGCAGTTACGAGTTCAACGAGGAGGAGACCCAGTACTTC,CASSYEFNEEETQYF
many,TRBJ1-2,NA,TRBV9,TGTGCCAGCAGCGTAGGCGACTCAAGTTTAGGCTACACCTTC,CASSVGDSSLGYTF
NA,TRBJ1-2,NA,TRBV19,TGTGCCAGTAGTATAGGGTCCGAGAACTATGGCTACACCTTC,CASSIGSENYGYTF
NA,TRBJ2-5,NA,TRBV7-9,TGTGCCAGCAGCCAAGAGCAGGGAATTCAAGAGACCCAGTACTTC,CASSQEQGIQETQYF
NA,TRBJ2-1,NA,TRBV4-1,TGCGCCAGCAGCCAAGATCCGGCCAGGGACACCTACAATGAGCAGTTCTTC,CASSQDPARDTYNEQFF
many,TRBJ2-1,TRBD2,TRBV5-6,TGTGCCAGCAGCCCCCTGAGCGGGAGGAACTACAATGAGCAGTTCTTC,CASSPLSGRNYNEQFF
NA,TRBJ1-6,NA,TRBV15,TGTGCCACCAGCAGCTTGGAGGGTCCTTCCTATAATTCACCCCTCCACTTT,CATSSLEGPSYNSPLHF
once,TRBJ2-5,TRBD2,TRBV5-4,TGTGCCAGCAGACCCGGGACTAGCGGGAGACGCCAAGAGACCCAGTACTTC,CASRPGTSGRRQETQYF
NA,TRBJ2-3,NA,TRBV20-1,TGCAGTGCTAGGGCCGGGGGAGCGGCAGATACGCAGTATTTT,CSARAGGAADTQYF
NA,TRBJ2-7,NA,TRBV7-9,TGTGCCAGCAGCTACGGGGGAGACTCCTACGAGCAGTACTTC,CASSYGGDSYEQYF
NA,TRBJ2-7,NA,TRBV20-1,TGCAGTGCTAGAGGGAGGAGCTCCGGCGAGCAGTACTTC,CSARGRSSGEQYF
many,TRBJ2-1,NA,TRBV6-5,TGTGCCAGCGGGAGCGCCACACAATGGCTCAATGAGCAGTTCTTC,CASGSATQWLNEQFF
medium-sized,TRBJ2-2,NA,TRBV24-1,TGTGCCACCAGTGAGCAGGTCACCGGGGAGCTGTTTTTT,CATSEQVTGELFF
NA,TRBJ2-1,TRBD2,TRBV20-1,TGCAGTGCCGGGACTAGATTTAATGAGCAGTTCTTC,CSAGTRFNEQFF
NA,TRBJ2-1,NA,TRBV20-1,TGCAGTGCTAGCGCCTCGGGCTATGAGCAGTTCTTC,CSASASGYEQFF
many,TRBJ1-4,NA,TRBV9,TGTGCCAGCAGCGTAGGAGGGGTAGGGGGGGAAAAACTGTTTTTT,CASSVGGVGGEKLFF
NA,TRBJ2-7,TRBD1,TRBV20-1,TGCAGTGCTGACCGCGGGACAGGGGGCATAGTCCACGAGCAGTACTTC,CSADRGTGGIVHEQYF
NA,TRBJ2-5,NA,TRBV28,TGTGCCAGCAGTTTAAGGGAAACCCAAGAGACCCAGTACTTC,CASSLRETQETQYF
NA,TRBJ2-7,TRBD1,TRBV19,TGTGCCAGTAGCCTTACAGGGGGCCACTCCTACGAGCAGTACTTC,CASSLTGGHSYEQYF
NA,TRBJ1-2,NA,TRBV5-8,TGTGCCAGCAGCCTCGGGCAAGGACCCTATGGCTACACCTTC,CASSLGQGPYGYTF
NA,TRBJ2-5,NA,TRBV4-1,TGCGCCAGCAGGAGCATCCGGGGGCAATGGGAGACCCAGTACTTC,CASRSIRGQWETQYF
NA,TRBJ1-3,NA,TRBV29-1,TGCAGCGTTGAAGGCGGGTATGGCTACACCATATATTTT,CSVEGGYGYTIYF
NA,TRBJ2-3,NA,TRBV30,TGTGCCTGGAGGCAGGGTGCTCGCACAGATACGCAGTATTTT,CAWRQGARTDTQYF
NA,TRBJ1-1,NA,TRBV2,TGTGCCGAGGGGTCGGAGGCAGGGCAGAAGGACACTGAAGCTTTCTTT,CAEGSEAGQKDTEAFF
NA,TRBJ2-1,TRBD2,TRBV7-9,TGTGCCAGCAGCTTACTAGCGGGAGGGCCCTCCTACAATGAGCAGTTCTTC,CASSLLAGGPSYNEQFF
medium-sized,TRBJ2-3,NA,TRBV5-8,TGTGCCAGCAGCTTGTCCACAGATACGCAGTATTTT,CASSLSTDTQYF
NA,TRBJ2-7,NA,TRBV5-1,TGCGCCAGCAGCTTGGAACAGGGCTTGACATACGAGCAGTACTTC,CASSLEQGLTYEQYF
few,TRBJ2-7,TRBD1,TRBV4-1,TGCGCCAGCAGCCATCCGGGACAGGGTCTTTTCGAGCAGTACTTC,CASSHPGQGLFEQYF
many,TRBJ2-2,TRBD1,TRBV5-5,TGTGCCAGCAGCTTCCCCCCAGGGGGCGCGGGCGGGGAGCTGTTTTTT,CASSFPPGGAGGELFF
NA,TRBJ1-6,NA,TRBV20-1,TGCAGCACTGGGGGGACTAATAATTCACCCCTCCACTTT,CSTGGTNNSPLHF
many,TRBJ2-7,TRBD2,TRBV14,TGTGCCAGCAGCCATGACGGACTAGCGGGAGGCCTCTACGAGCAGTACTTC,CASSHDGLAGGLYEQYF
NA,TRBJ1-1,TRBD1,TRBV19,TGTGCCAGTAGTACGGGGACAGCGAACACTGAAGCTTTCTTT,CASSTGTANTEAFF
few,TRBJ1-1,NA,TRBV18,TGTGCTAGCTCACCAAGTTTCCGCGACACTGAAGCTTTCTTT,CASSPSFRDTEAFF
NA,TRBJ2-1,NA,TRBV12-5,TGTGCTAGTGGTTTCGGTGGACAAAGGAATGAGCAGTTCTTC,CASGFGGQRNEQFF